Presented here are 30 T cell receptor beta chains from one specimen sequenced in a study of radiotherapy plus CTLA-4 blockade in lung cancer. Sequencing was performed with immunoSEQ multiplex PCR; in TCRdb, only in-frame clones are kept and a portion is missing. The sample lists some 51,000 clones; around 79% were seen once. The sample in question was peripheral blood, obtained from a patient treated with radiotherapy plus ipilimumab. These receptors were obtained from a human donor with non-small cell lung cancer who had a complete response to radiotherapy plus ipilimumab.

J is TRBJ1-1 and V is TRBV6-1; D possibly corresponds to TRBD1 (6 bases). V dropped 8 bases and J dropped 1 base, with 11 bases sitting between them. This CDR3 contains 13 residues. The germline gives CDR1 MNHNS, CDR2 SASEGT. DNA of the CDR3: TGTGCCAGCGAGGCCAGGGGGAACACTGAAGCTTTCTTT. It codes for CASEARGNTEAFF.

The chain has TRBV19 and TRBJ1-2, with TRBD1 identical over 11 bases. The CDR3 sequence is 15 residues long. Unmatched junction bases numbered 9, after V lost 5 bases and J lost 7 bases. CDR1 is LNHDA, CDR2 SQIVND, per germline (reference sequence). Here the CDR3 reads CASSVRDRGYRGYTF. DNA for the CDR3: TGTGCCAGTAGTGTCCGGGACAGGGGGTATCGTGGCTACACCTTC.

This chain uses TRBV28 with TRBJ2-2; perhaps TRBD2 as D (5 bases). Germline V CDR1 and CDR2: MDHEN, SYDVKM. The CDR3 is 14 residues long. Trimming stripped 2 bases from V and 1 base from J, with 5 bases between. The CDR3 loop is CASSLRENTGELFF. CDR3 nucleotides: TGTGCCAGCAGTTTACGGGAGAACACCGGGGAGCTGTTTTTT.

The chain combines TRBV27 with TRBJ1-4; D unresolved. Looked up from germline, CDR1 is MNHEY and CDR2 is SMNVEV (reference sequence). V lost 7 bases and J lost 3, with 12 bases in between. This CDR3 is 14 amino acids long. DNA for the CDR3: TGTGCCAGCAAGATGCCGGGGTCTAATGAAAAACTGTTTTTT. It codes for CASKMPGSNEKLFF.

V gene TRBV11-3 combines with J gene TRBJ2-7; 9 positions match TRBD1. J gave up 1 base and V 5 bases, and 6 bases lay outside the gene matches. Germline V gene data show CDR1 as SGHNT and CDR2 as YENEEA. This CDR3 has 15 residues. CDR3 nucleotide sequence: TGTGCCAGCAGCCTACAGGGGGCGCCTTCCTACGAGCAGTACGTC. Translation: CASSLQGAPSYEQYV.

The chain uses TRBV7-9 and TRBJ2-1; D is perhaps TRBD2 (5 bases). This CDR3 is 12 amino acids long. V lost 5 bases to trimming and J lost 15 bases, with 17 bases between them. The germline V gene encodes CDR1 SEHNR and CDR2 FQNEAQ (reference sequence). CDR3 DNA sequence: TGTGCCAGCAGCACCGCGTTCGAGGGTCGGTTCTTC. It yields the protein CASSTAFEGRFF.

The gene calls are TRBV18 and TRBJ1-5; D not certain. Germline loops: CDR1 KGHSH, CDR2 LQKENI. Trimming shortened V by 6 bases and J by 3 bases, and 15 bases separated the two germline ends. The CDR3 is 15 residues long. This CDR3 reads CASSTSPESNQPQHF. The CDR3 coding sequence is TGTGCCAGCTCTACGAGCCCCGAATCCAATCAGCCCCAGCATTTT.

The chain has TRBV19 and TRBJ1-5; the D gene is possibly TRBD1 (6 bases). This CDR3 is 15 amino acids long. The germline V and J ends were trimmed by 5 bases and 1 base, with 12 bases remaining between them. From germline, CDR1 is LNHDA and CDR2 SQIVND (reference sequence). The CDR3 DNA follows: TGTGCCAGTAGTTCACAGGGTAGGAGCAATCAGCCCCAGCATTTT. It yields the protein CASSSQGRSNQPQHF.

The chain links TRBV5-4 to TRBJ2-2, with TRBD1 matching 9 bases. This CDR3 has 15 amino acids. CDR1 and CDR2 from the germline V gene are SGHNT and YYREEE (reference sequence). With V trimmed by 6 bases and J by 4 bases, 7 bases remained unmatched. CDR3 sequence reads: CASTTGGAGTGELFF. In DNA form, the CDR3 reads TGTGCCAGCACTACAGGGGGCGCGGGCACCGGGGAGCTGTTTTTT.

This clone was observed a few times. V is TRBV7-2 and J is TRBJ1-1; D not certain. In germline, CDR1 is SGHTA, CDR2 FQGNSA. V dropped 1 base and J dropped 6 bases, with 15 bases sitting between them. The CDR3 is 15 residues long. CDR3 protein: CASSLEGHGTAEAFF. For the CDR3, the DNA is TGTGCCAGCAGCTTAGAAGGTCACGGAACAGCTGAAGCTTTCTTT.

This chain joins TRBV5-1 and TRBJ1-5; D remains ambiguous. The ends were cut back, 0 bases at V and 1 base at J, with 5 bases in the middle. Germline CDR1 reads SGHRS; CDR2 reads YFSETQ. This CDR3 region has 14 residues. CDR3 sequence: CASSLDGSNQPQHF. In nucleotides, the CDR3 is TGCGCCAGCAGCTTGGATGGCAGCAATCAGCCCCAGCATTTT.

The rearrangement uses TRBV7-9 and TRBJ2-6; D perhaps matches TRBD2 (7 bases). The CDR3 length is 16 residues. Trimming pared 1 base from V and 2 bases from J, leaving 9 bases between. Germline CDR1 is SEHNR and CDR2 is FQNEAQ (reference sequence). CDR3 nucleotide sequence: TGTGCCAGCAGCTTAGTAGGGGGGGCTGGGGCCAACGTCCTGACTTTC. This sequence encodes CASSLVGGAGANVLTF.

In this sample, this clone turned up once. The chain employs TRBV5-6 and TRBJ2-7; 7 nucleotides line up with TRBD1. This CDR3 is 17 amino acids long. Germline V gives CDR1 SGHDT, CDR2 YYEEEE. V trimming: 4 bases; J trimming: 1 base; junction bases outside the gene matches: 14. The CDR3 sequence is CASSNPSGTVESYEQYV. In DNA form, the CDR3 reads TGTGCCAGCAGCAACCCTTCCGGGACAGTTGAATCCTACGAGCAGTACGTC.

This chain links TRBV7-9 with TRBJ1-1, with TRBD1 matching 7 bases. Germline V gene data show CDR1 as SEHNR and CDR2 as FQNEAQ (reference sequence). The ends lost 4 bases at V and 1 base at J; junction bases unmatched: 12. The CDR3 consists of 17 residues. CDR3 residues: CASSSSNTGQKNTEAFF. CDR3 in DNA: TGTGCCAGCAGCTCGAGCAATACGGGACAGAAGAACACTGAAGCTTTCTTT.

This chain uses TRBV19 with TRBJ1-5; the D gene is possibly TRBD1 (6 bases). CDR1 LNHDA and CDR2 SQIVND come from the germline V gene (reference sequence). This CDR3 region has 16 residues. Trimming cost V 2 bases and J 1 base, with 12 bases left between them. The CDR3 region has the DNA TGTGCCAGTAGTATAAACAGGGAATTCAGCAATCAGCCCCAGCATTTT. It translates to CASSINREFSNQPQHF.

The CDR3 protein is CAFQTGIYSGNTIYF. CDR3 sequence (DNA): TGTGCCTTCCAGACCGGGATCTACTCTGGAAACACCATATATTTT. V usage is TRBV30 and J usage is TRBJ1-3; no clear D gene. CDR3 length: 15 amino acids. The germline gives CDR1 GTSNPN, CDR2 SVGIG (reference sequence). The ends were cut back, 7 bases at V and 0 bases at J, with 16 bases in the middle.

This chain uses TRBV4-1 with TRBJ1-5; D is unresolved. CDR3 length equals 14 residues. Germline values: CDR1 MGHRA, CDR2 YSYEKL. The ends were cut back, 4 bases at V and 6 bases at J, with 13 bases in the middle. The CDR3 DNA reads as TGCGCCAGCAGCCTTGGCACTATCCGTCAGCCCCAGCATTTT. Its translation: CASSLGTIRQPQHF.

This clone was recorded once. The chain employs TRBV5-1 and TRBJ1-2; 7 bases line up with TRBD1. Germline-derived CDR1 and CDR2 are SGHRS and YFSETQ. The CDR3 consists of 14 residues. V trimming: 2 bases; J trimming: 4 bases; junction bases outside the gene matches: 5. The CDR3 sequence is CASSFLGQTYGYTF. As DNA, the CDR3 is TGCGCCAGCAGCTTTCTGGGACAGACCTATGGCTACACCTTC.

This clone was found a few times. The chain couples TRBV18 to TRBJ2-5, with 8 bases lining up with TRBD1. The germline CDR1 and CDR2 sequences are KGHSH and LQKENI. The CDR3 loop spans 14 amino acids. Germline trimming cut 1 base from V and 4 bases from J; bases unmatched to any gene: 2. CDR3 region: CASSPLGQVETQYF. The CDR3 bases are TGTGCCAGCTCACCACTGGGACAGGTAGAGACCCAGTACTTC.

This clone came up many times. The chain has TRBV27 and TRBJ1-2; 8 bases fit TRBD1. CDR1 MNHEY and CDR2 SMNVEV come from the germline V gene (reference sequence). The length of the CDR3 is 15 residues. Unmatched junction bases numbered 11, after V lost 5 bases and J lost 6 bases. The CDR3 loop is CASSLFGQGGDGYTF. The CDR3 DNA sequence: TGTGCCAGCAGTCTCTTTGGACAGGGTGGTGATGGCTACACCTTC.

This chain connects TRBV7-9 to TRBJ1-1; D remains unclear. Germline CDR1 SEHNR, CDR2 FQNEAQ (reference sequence). This CDR3 has 14 residues. The V and J ends lost 4 bases and 6 bases respectively, with 15 bases between them. The CDR3 sequence is CASSSLVSWPEAFF. The CDR3 DNA sequence: TGTGCCAGCAGCTCCCTCGTGTCGTGGCCTGAAGCTTTCTTT.

This clone was counted once. The rearrangement uses TRBV5-1 and TRBJ1-1, with 11 bases matching TRBD1. The junction had 2 bases not matched to a gene; V was cut back by 7 bases and J by 0 bases. Germline lookup yields CDR1 SGHRS and CDR2 YFSETQ. The CDR3 is 14 amino acids. In nucleotides, the CDR3 is TGCGCCAGCGCGGACAGGGGGCTGAACACTGAAGCTTTCTTT. Translating gives CASADRGLNTEAFF.

V is TRBV7-2 and J is TRBJ1-2; D is perhaps TRBD1 (6 bases). CDR1 is SGHTA, CDR2 FQGNSA, per germline. Trimming cost V 2 bases and J 6 bases, with 10 bases left between them. The length of the CDR3 is 13 residues. The CDR3 loop is CASSLSGDDGYTF. The DNA of the CDR3 is TGTGCCAGCAGCTTATCAGGGGACGATGGCTACACCTTC.

The rearrangement links TRBV25-1 to TRBJ1-2; 7 bases match TRBD1. CDR3 size: 15 residues. After removal of 2 bases from V and 5 bases from J, the junction contained 8 bases not matched to a gene. Germline V gene sequence: CDR1 MGHDK, CDR2 SYGVNS. CDR3 DNA: TGTGCCAGCAGTGAAGGGCAGGGGGGTCCTTATGGCTACACCTTC. This sequence encodes CASSEGQGGPYGYTF.

The CDR3 nucleotides are TGTGCCAGCAGCTCATCGGGCGGGGGCCGCGATACGCAGTATTTT. Encoded protein: CASSSSGGGRDTQYF. The V and J genes are TRBV7-2 and TRBJ2-3; D is perhaps TRBD2 (7 bases). V lost 4 bases and J 6 bases, leaving 17 bases between the germline ends. CDR3 length equals 15 residues. CDR1 SGHTA and CDR2 FQGNSA come from the germline V gene.

The chain carries TRBV19 and TRBJ1-2; 7 positions agree with TRBD1. V lost 8 bases to trimming and J lost 7 bases; unmatched junction nucleotides: 16. From germline, CDR1 is LNHDA and CDR2 SQIVND (reference sequence). The CDR3 has 15 residues. CDR3 nucleotide sequence: TGTGCCAGTGGACGGCTCCGAGGACAGGAGGGTGGCTACACCTTC. It specifies CASGRLRGQEGGYTF.

This clone has just a few counts. V usage is TRBV5-1 and J usage is TRBJ1-6, with 8 nucleotides matching TRBD1. This CDR3 is 14 amino acids long. With V trimmed by 4 bases and J by 6 bases, 3 bases remained unmatched. In germline, CDR1 is SGHRS, CDR2 YFSETQ. CDR3 protein: CASSQQGGNSPLHF. As DNA, the CDR3 is TGCGCCAGCAGCCAACAGGGGGGTAATTCACCCCTCCACTTT. Full variable domain (outside the CDR3, taken from reference TRBV5-1 and TRBJ1-6): KAGVTQTPRYLIKTRGQQVTLSCSPISGHRSVSWYQQTPGQGLQFLFEYFSETQRNKGNFPGRFSGRQFSNSRSEMNVSTLELGDSALYLCASSQQGGNSPLHFGNGTRLTVT.

This clone came up once. This chain uses TRBV27 with TRBJ1-5; 7 nucleotides line up with TRBD1. The CDR3 contains 14 residues. Germline lookup yields CDR1 MNHEY and CDR2 SMNVEV (reference sequence). V was clipped by 6 bases and J by 2 bases; unmatched bases: 4. CDR3 sequence (DNA): TGTGCCAGCAGCACCGACAGGGGCAATCAGCCCCAGCATTTT. Translation gives CASSTDRGNQPQHF.

V and J are TRBV5-1 and TRBJ2-5, with D possibly being TRBD2 (6 bases). This CDR3 spans 15 amino acids. CDR1 and CDR2 (germline): SGHRS, YFSETQ. Trimming shortened V by 1 base and J by 2 bases, and 12 bases separated the two germline ends. CDR3 region: CASSLRAGWQETQYF. In nucleotides, the CDR3 is TGCGCCAGCAGCTTGAGGGCGGGGTGGCAAGAGACCCAGTACTTC.

This clone is a singleton in its sample. This rearrangement joins TRBV7-9 to TRBJ1-2, with 9 bases aligning to TRBD1. The germline V gene has CDR1 SEHNR and CDR2 FQNEAQ (reference sequence). With 5 bases clipped from V and 3 bases from J, the junction kept 16 bases outside the gene matches. This CDR3 contains 18 residues. The CDR3 here is CASSLSGTGRGVDYGYTF. In DNA form, the CDR3 reads TGTGCCAGCAGCCTGTCAGGGACAGGGCGTGGAGTGGACTATGGCTACACCTTC.